Following are 9 T cell receptor beta chains from one sample sequenced in a study of blood T cell repertoires in COVID-19. Libraries were prepared by immunoSEQ multiplex PCR; TCRdb keeps only in-frame clonotypes and omits some of them. Of roughly 250,000 clones detected, 85% appear once; the ten largest clones hold more than 0.75%. The sample taken for sequencing was peripheral blood. These receptors were taken from a man in his forties or fifties with acute or convalescent COVID-19.

This CDR3 is CASTTRQGSNQPQHF. The CDR3 DNA reads as TGTGCCAGCACCACCCGACAGGGGAGCAATCAGCCCCAGCATTTT. The V and J genes are TRBV27 and TRBJ1-5; 8 nucleotides line up with TRBD1. This CDR3 spans 15 amino acids. Germline lookup yields CDR1 MNHEY and CDR2 SMNVEV (reference sequence). The junction had 6 bases not matched to a gene; V was cut back by 7 bases and J by 1 base.

This clone was found once. The chain combines TRBV4-3 with TRBJ1-4; weak D call: TRBD1 (5 bases). Germline V gives CDR1 LGHNA, CDR2 YSLEER. V lost 1 base and J 6 bases, leaving 9 bases between the germline ends. This CDR3 spans 14 amino acids. The CDR3 loop is CASSQAQGYEKLFF. CDR3 coding DNA: TGCGCCAGCAGCCAAGCCCAGGGCTATGAAAAACTGTTTTTT.

This clone is a singleton in its sample. The rearrangement joins TRBV6-5 to TRBJ2-3; TRBD2 is a possible D gene (7 bases). V was clipped by 0 bases and J by 6 bases, with 16 bases between them. Germline-derived CDR1 and CDR2 are MNHEY and SVGAGI. The CDR3 is 16 amino acids. CDR3 sequence: CASSYSPMGGLDTQYF. For the CDR3, the DNA is TGTGCCAGCAGTTACTCCCCGATGGGGGGGCTCGATACGCAGTATTTT.

This chain joins TRBV11-2 and TRBJ1-5; no clear D. This CDR3 is 14 amino acids long. Germline V lookup: CDR1 SGHAT, CDR2 FQNNGV. Trimming stripped 3 bases from V and 6 bases from J, with 12 bases between. The CDR3 DNA follows: TGTGCCAGCAGCTTGTCAACTTCGGGTCAGCCCCAGCATTTT. It is translated as CASSLSTSGQPQHF.

This chain joins TRBV12-3 or TRBV12-4 and TRBJ1-1, with TRBD1 matching 9 bases. After removal of 8 bases from V and 8 bases from J, the junction contained 6 bases not matched to a gene. The CDR3 has 12 amino acids. The CDR3 sequence: CASAQGAQEAFF. CDR3 nucleotides: TGTGCCAGCGCACAGGGGGCCCAGGAAGCTTTCTTT.

The gene calls are TRBV28 and TRBJ2-3, with D possibly TRBD1 on 6 matching bases. Trimming took 6 bases from V and 2 from J, leaving 12 bases between them. The CDR3 has 14 residues. Germline V lookup: CDR1 MDHEN, CDR2 SYDVKM. CDR3 residues: CASRSTGITDTQYF. The CDR3 nucleotides read TGTGCCAGCAGGTCAACAGGGATCACAGATACGCAGTATTTT.

Concerning this clone: The sample holds other DNA sequences that translate to the same CDR3. The chain links TRBV11-2 to TRBJ1-5; no clear D. V was cut by 0 bases and J by 5 bases, with 5 bases left in between. There are 13 residues in the CDR3. CDR1 is SGHAT and CDR2 is FQNNGV in the germline V gene. CDR3 amino acids: CASSLDRDQPQHF. The CDR3 bases are TGTGCCAGCAGCTTAGACCGGGATCAGCCCCAGCATTTT. Combining the CDR3 with reference TRBV11-2 and TRBJ1-5 gives the whole variable domain EAGVAQSPRYKIIEKRQSVAFWCNPISGHATLYWYQQILGQGPKLLIQFQNNGVVDDSQLPKDRFSAERLKGVDSTLKIQPAKLEDSAVYLCASSLDRDQPQHFGDGTRLSIL.

The V call is TRBV29-1, the J call TRBJ2-1; the match to TRBD1 covers 7 bases. The CDR3 is made up of 14 amino acids. J lost 7 bases, V lost 6 bases, and 12 bases had no gene match. Germline CDR1 reads SQVTM; CDR2 reads ANQGSEA. This CDR3 is CSVPPGQYLNEQFF. In DNA, the CDR3 is TGCAGCGTCCCTCCGGGACAGTATTTGAATGAGCAGTTCTTC.

The chain couples TRBV7-2 to TRBJ2-3; 7 bases line up with TRBD1. The CDR3 runs to 16 residues. Germline loops: CDR1 SGHTA, CDR2 FQGNSA. Unmatched junction bases numbered 12, after V lost 5 bases and J lost 4 bases. The CDR3 DNA reads TGTGCCAGCAGCGGGCAGGACAGGAGGTACGCAGATACGCAGTATTTT. Translating gives CASSGQDRRYADTQYF.